The 9 T cell receptor beta chains below come from one sample, sequenced in a study of regulatory T cells in long-lasting Graves disease (dated by TCRdb to about 2021). The sample's time point, from its label and the paper: persistent/refractory GD, antithyroid drugs over 5 years with positive TRAb. For both TCR sequencing and RNA sequencing, RNA was extracted from PBMCs in TRIzol. Libraries were constructed by multiplex PCR. The sample was run on an Illumina HiSeq 4000. CDR3 regions were amplified by Arm-PCR with iRepertoire HTBI primers to construct TCR beta libraries. TCRdb reworked the public reads: Q25 trimming with fastp, MiXCR clone assembly, productive beta chains retained. Entries are consolidated by CDR3 protein sequence, retaining the most common genes and DNA. Present in this sample are under 450,000 distinct CDR3 sequences, about 25% of which were seen just once. Approximately 28% of the sample is in the top ten clones.

The sample was peripheral blood mononuclear cells (PBMCs), taken when the disease was refractory, from a patient treated with antithyroid drugs. These receptors were obtained from a female donor with Graves disease.

This clonotype was seen many times. CDR3: CSARPLAGPQETQYF. Written as DNA, the CDR3 is TGCAGTGCTAGACCCCTAGCGGGACCCCAAGAGACCCAGTACTTC. This chain connects TRBV20-1 to TRBJ2-5; 9 bases fit TRBD2. The length of the CDR3 is 15 residues. CDR1 and CDR2 (germline): DFQATT, SNEGSKA (reference sequence). V was clipped by 2 bases and J by 1 base; unmatched bases: 5.

This sequence joins TRBV5-1 and TRBJ2-1, with TRBD2 identical over 10 bases. V lost 6 bases and J lost 6; bases outside the gene matches: 9. CDR1 is SGHRS, CDR2 YFSETQ, per germline. This CDR3 comprises 15 residues. CDR3 nucleotide sequence: TGCGCCAGCACCGGACTAGCGGCCAACCTCAATGAGCAGTTCTTC. It is translated as CASTGLAANLNEQFF. Using reference TRBV5-1 and TRBJ2-1 for the parts outside the CDR3, the full variable domain is KAGVTQTPRYLIKTRGQQVTLSCSPISGHRSVSWYQQTPGQGLQFLFEYFSETQRNKGNFPGRFSGRQFSNSRSEMNVSTLELGDSALYLCASTGLAANLNEQFFGPGTRLTVL.

This clonotype showed up many times. This chain's CDR3 is CASTGQGLYEQYF. The CDR3 DNA sequence: TGTGCCAGCACCGGACAGGGCCTCTACGAGCAGTACTTC. The chain uses TRBV2 and TRBJ2-7; 8 bases are shared with TRBD1. The V and J ends lost 7 bases and 3 bases, in that order; junction bases with no gene match: 5. Per the germline V gene, CDR1 is SNHLY and CDR2 is FYNNEI. This CDR3 is 13 amino acids long.

On this clonotype itself: This may arise from a read error, as a much more abundant clone is one base away. The V call is TRBV11-2, the J call TRBJ1-3; no firm D call. This CDR3 has 13 amino acids. The germline V gene has CDR1 SGHAT and CDR2 FQNNGV. The DNA of the CDR3 is TGTGCCAGCAACTTAGGAGGAGGAAACACCATATATTTT. This codes for CASNLGGGNTIYF.

The chain joins TRBV6-2 or TRBV6-3 to TRBJ2-7; D is ambiguous. This CDR3 spans 18 amino acids. Trimming cost V 2 bases and J 0 bases, with 20 bases left between them. Germline CDR1 MNHEY, CDR2 SVGEGT. As DNA, the CDR3 is TGTGCCAGCAGTTACGACCTTGGAACTGGTCCTAGCTCCTACGAGCAGTACTTC. Protein product: CASSYDLGTGPSSYEQYF.

The chain joins TRBV6-1 to TRBJ1-5, with 9 positions matching TRBD1. After removal of 7 bases from V and 4 bases from J, the junction contained 8 bases not matched to a gene. Germline CDR1 reads MNHNS; CDR2 reads SASEGT. The CDR3 runs 15 residues. The CDR3, as DNA: TGTGCCAGCAACCACCCCGGGACAGGGAATCAGCCCCAGCATTTT. Amino acid sequence: CASNHPGTGNQPQHF.

The chain joins TRBV20-1 to TRBJ2-5, with D perhaps being TRBD1 or TRBD2 (5 bases each). The CDR3 contains 15 residues. CDR1 DFQATT and CDR2 SNEGSKA come from the germline V gene (reference sequence). V was clipped by 6 bases and J by 3 bases, with 20 bases between them. The CDR3, as DNA: TGCAGTGCCTCCCGGCCGGGACCGACGAAAGAGACCCAGTACTTC. Amino acid sequence: CSASRPGPTKETQYF.

This clonotype was observed many times. V is TRBV6-1 and J is TRBJ1-2; 11 nucleotides agree with TRBD1. The CDR3 is made up of 15 amino acids. The V segment lost 1 base and the J segment 4 bases; nucleotides outside the gene matches: 2. The germline V gene encodes CDR1 MNHNS and CDR2 SASEGT. The CDR3 sequence is CASSEEGQGVYGYTF. CDR3 bases: TGTGCCAGCAGTGAAGAGGGACAGGGGGTCTATGGCTACACCTTC.

The chain employs TRBV5-1 and TRBJ1-4; TRBD1 might be the D (6 bases). This CDR3 is 13 amino acids long. V shed 4 bases and J shed 8 bases, with 12 bases lying between them. CDR1 SGHRS and CDR2 YFSETQ come from the germline V gene. CDR3 amino acids: CASSADRGEKLFF. The CDR3 bases are TGCGCCAGCAGCGCGGACAGAGGAGAAAAACTGTTTTTT.